This entry describes one TCR beta chain. Trimming took 5 bases from V and 4 from J, leaving 12 bases between them. This CDR3 is 14 amino acids long. CDR1 and CDR2 from the germline V gene are SGHTA and FQGNSA. The assay was immunoSEQ multiplex PCR, and TCRdb's table has in-frame clones only and misses some. Counted here are about 200,000 clones, 70% to 90% occurring once; the ten biggest clones make up around 5.2%. These data belong to a study of blood T cell repertoires in COVID-19. Study as a whole: Donors in the United States, Italy and Spain gave samples during acute or convalescent COVID-19.

The chain links TRBV7-2 to TRBJ1-5, with a tentative D call TRBD1 (6 bases). The sample consisted of peripheral blood. The sequence derives from a woman older than 75 with acute or convalescent COVID-19. DNA for the CDR3: TGTGCCAGCAGCGTAGACAGGCAAAATCAGCCCCAGCATTTT. This sequence encodes CASSVDRQNQPQHF.